This T cell receptor beta chain was sequenced for a study of shared clonotypes between healthy human individuals. Produced via immunoSEQ multiplex PCR; TCRdb's table is partial and in-frame only. This table holds some 580,000 clones, roughly 98% found once. Deletions cut 1 base from V and 3 bases from J, with 11 bases between. The CDR3 runs 15 residues. CDR1 and CDR2 from the germline V gene are SGHNT and YYREEE (reference sequence). Selected positively for CCR7 and CD45RO-negative, naive CD8 cells excluded terminally differentiated effector memory CD45RA+ cells. Healthy adults negative for HIV, lacking recent acute infections or vaccinations, served as donors.

This chain joins TRBV5-4 and TRBJ2-1, with TRBD2 as a possible D gene (5 bases). Source material: naive CD8+ T cells sorted from blood. This receptor was taken from a man under 40 in good health. CDR3 sequence: CASSLSGVNYNEQFF. Here the CDR3 DNA reads TGTGCCAGCAGCTTGTCCGGGGTCAACTACAATGAGCAGTTCTTC.